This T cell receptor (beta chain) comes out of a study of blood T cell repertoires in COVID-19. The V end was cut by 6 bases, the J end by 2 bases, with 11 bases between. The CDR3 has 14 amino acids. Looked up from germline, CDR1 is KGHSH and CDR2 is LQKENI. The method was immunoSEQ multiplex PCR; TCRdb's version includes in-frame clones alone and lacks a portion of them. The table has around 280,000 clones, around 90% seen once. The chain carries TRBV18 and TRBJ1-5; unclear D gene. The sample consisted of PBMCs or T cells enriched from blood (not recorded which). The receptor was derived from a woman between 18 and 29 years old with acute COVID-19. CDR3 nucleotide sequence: TGTGCCAGCTCCGTCCAGAGCGGCAATCAGCCCCAGCATTTT. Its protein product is CASSVQSGNQPQHF.